This passage covers 26 T cell receptor beta chains from one sample sequenced in a study of T cells after yellow fever vaccination. TCRdb processed the 5' RACE reads anew with MiXCR; each CDR3 protein has one entry. The sample lists around 310,000 distinct CDR3 sequences, approximately 4.5% occurring once. This specimen was PBMCs, taken 15 days after the yellow fever booster vaccination. The receptors here all came from a man aged 18 to 29 who received the YFV17D yellow fever vaccine.

The chain combines TRBV20-1 with TRBJ2-2; D unresolved. Per the germline V gene, CDR1 is DFQATT and CDR2 is SNEGSKA (reference sequence). The CDR3 is made up of 15 amino acids. V was shortened by 1 base and J by 2 bases, with 11 bases between the two germline ends. CDR3 nucleotides: TGCAGTGCTAGAGTAGTAGCATTTAACACCGGGGAGCTGTTTTTT. Protein: CSARVVAFNTGELFF.

The rearrangement joins TRBV25-1 to TRBJ2-2; D is unclear. Looked up from germline, CDR1 is MGHDK and CDR2 is SYGVNS. The CDR3 spans 14 residues. Trimming took off 3 bases at V and 3 bases at J, with 8 bases between the two ends. The DNA of the CDR3 is TGTGCCAGCAGTGAGGGGTCCCACACCGGGGAGCTGTTTTTT. Translating gives CASSEGSHTGELFF.

This clonotype came up many times. The V and J genes are TRBV7-3 and TRBJ2-3; no clear D gene. Between the trimmed V and J ends, which lost 1 base and 1 base, there was a span of 6 bases. This CDR3 spans 14 amino acids. Germline V gives CDR1 SGHTA, CDR2 FQGTGA. CDR3 amino acids: CASSLSPGTDTQYF. CDR3 DNA sequence: TGTGCCAGCAGCTTAAGTCCTGGCACAGATACGCAGTATTTT.

The genes are TRBV5-1 and TRBJ1-1; possible D gene TRBD1, 5 bases. The germline gives CDR1 SGHRS, CDR2 YFSETQ. The CDR3 consists of 14 residues. V was clipped by 2 bases and J by 4 bases, with 12 bases between them. CDR3 DNA sequence: TGCGCCAGCAGCTTTGGGGCCCCGCTCACTGAAGCTTTCTTT. It translates to CASSFGAPLTEAFF.

This clonotype has ten or more counts. The chain links TRBV27 to TRBJ1-2; unclear D gene. The ends were cut back, 6 bases at V and 7 bases at J, with 18 bases in the middle. Germline CDR1 reads MNHEY; CDR2 reads SMNVEV (reference sequence). The CDR3 totals 14 residues. CDR3 coding DNA: TGTGCCAGCAGGCCGGACCGACCGGGAGGTGGCTACACCTTC. Amino acids: CASRPDRPGGGYTF.

There are a few counts of this clonotype. The V and J genes are TRBV28 and TRBJ2-7, with 7 bases fitting TRBD1. In germline, CDR1 is MDHEN, CDR2 SYDVKM. Losses at the gene ends were 6 bases for V and 6 bases for J; bases not matched to a gene: 8. This CDR3 has 13 amino acids. The CDR3 reads CASREDRVGEQYV. The CDR3 DNA reads TGTGCCAGCAGGGAAGACAGGGTAGGCGAGCAGTACGTC.

This clonotype was detected ten times or more. V and J are TRBV5-1 and TRBJ2-5, with D possibly matching TRBD2 (6 bases). With 2 bases removed from V and 5 bases from J, the gap between germline ends came to 10 bases. Per germline, CDR1 SGHRS and CDR2 YFSETQ. This CDR3 is built from 13 residues. As DNA, the CDR3 is TGCGCCAGCAGCTTAACGGGGGACGAGACCCAGTACTTC. It is translated as CASSLTGDETQYF. The whole variable domain, filled in from reference TRBV5-1 and TRBJ2-5, reads KAGVTQTPRYLIKTRGQQVTLSCSPISGHRSVSWYQQTPGQGLQFLFEYFSETQRNKGNFPGRFSGRQFSNSRSEMNVSTLELGDSALYLCASSLTGDETQYFGPGTRLLVL.

This clonotype was counted ten times or more. The V gene is TRBV12-3 or TRBV12-4, the J gene TRBJ1-2; the match to TRBD1 covers 8 bases. The trim removed 3 bases at V and 5 bases at J, leaving 11 bases unmatched. The CDR3 contains 16 residues. The CDR3 sequence is CASSLGRGRKPYGYTF. Written as DNA, the CDR3 is TGTGCCAGCAGTTTGGGCAGGGGGCGCAAACCGTATGGCTACACCTTC.

This clonotype was counted a few times. The V call is TRBV6-6, the J call TRBJ2-7; 7 bases are a match to TRBD2. This CDR3 is built from 16 residues. CDR1 and CDR2 (germline): MNHNY, SVGAGI (reference sequence). V was clipped by 5 bases and J by 2 bases; unmatched bases: 12. As DNA, the CDR3 is TGTGCCAGCAGTCCCTTGCTTGGGGGGGAGACCTACGAGCAGTACTTC. Amino acids: CASSPLLGGETYEQYF.

At least ten counts were recorded for this clonotype. V and J are TRBV7-2 and TRBJ1-2; no firm D call. V gave up 1 base and J gave up 0 bases, with 12 bases separating them. Looked up from germline, CDR1 is SGHTA and CDR2 is FQGNSA. This CDR3 has 16 residues. The chain's CDR3 is CASSLVSGSANYGYTF. The CDR3 DNA is TGTGCCAGCAGCTTAGTTTCAGGCTCAGCTAACTATGGCTACACCTTC.

This clonotype came up a few times. The chain couples TRBV7-9 to TRBJ2-1; possibly TRBD1 for D (5 bases). Per the germline V gene, CDR1 is SEHNR and CDR2 is FQNEAQ (reference sequence). The CDR3 sequence is 16 residues long. V was shortened by 1 base and J by 2 bases, with 12 bases between the two germline ends. CDR3 sequence reads: CASSLGIRVTYNEQFF. The CDR3 nucleotides read TGTGCCAGCAGCTTAGGGATCAGGGTAACCTACAATGAGCAGTTCTTC.

The gene calls are TRBV20-1 and TRBJ2-1; 7 bases map to TRBD2. Looked up from germline, CDR1 is DFQATT and CDR2 is SNEGSKA (reference sequence). The CDR3 extends over 15 amino acids. The V gene end was trimmed by 8 bases and the J gene end by 0 bases; junction bases not matched to a gene: 10. CDR3 loop: CSPRGGGGSYNEQFF. CDR3 DNA sequence: TGCAGTCCCCGAGGTGGGGGGGGCTCCTACAATGAGCAGTTCTTC.

This clonotype was observed a few times. CDR3 region: CASSLKWGGATDTQYF. CDR3 in DNA: TGTGCCAGCAGCTTAAAATGGGGGGGCGCCACAGATACGCAGTATTTT. V gene TRBV7-8 combines with J gene TRBJ2-3; TRBD2 might be the D (7 bases). This CDR3 region has 16 residues. V shed 2 bases and J shed 2 bases, with 14 bases lying between them. Germline V gives CDR1 SGHVS, CDR2 FQNEAQ.

This clonotype was counted between two and nine times. The chain joins TRBV3-1 to TRBJ2-3; weak D call: TRBD1 (6 bases). Germline V gives CDR1 LGHDT, CDR2 YNNKEL (reference sequence). The V and J ends lost 2 bases and 4 bases respectively, with 10 bases between them. The CDR3 contains 14 residues. Here the CDR3 reads CASSQSDSADTQYF. The DNA for the CDR3 is TGTGCCAGCAGCCAATCGGACAGCGCAGATACGCAGTATTTT.

There are a few counts of this clonotype. In DNA form, the CDR3 reads TGTGCCAGCAGCAGGACAGGGCCTGAAGCTTTCTTT. Translated: CASSRTGPEAFF. The chain joins TRBV7-2 to TRBJ1-1; 8 bases line up with TRBD1. The CDR3 loop spans 12 amino acids. In germline, CDR1 is SGHTA, CDR2 FQGNSA. Trimming removed 5 bases from V and 6 bases from J; junction bases left unmatched: 2.

The chain uses TRBV12-3 or TRBV12-4 and TRBJ1-2; possibly TRBD1 for D (6 bases). V lost 6 bases, J lost 8 bases, and 19 bases lay in between. The CDR3 length is 14 residues. CDR3 nucleotide sequence: TGTGCCAGCAGCACCACCTTGACAGGCGGCGGCTACACCTTC. Translation: CASSTTLTGGGYTF.

This clonotype has at least ten counts. The V call is TRBV7-2, the J call TRBJ1-6; maybe TRBD1 (6 bases). Trimming removed 7 bases from V and 14 bases from J, with 21 bases in between. CDR3 length equals 14 residues. CDR1 is SGHTA and CDR2 is FQGNSA in the germline V gene. This CDR3 reads CASTEGGTGVTLHF. The DNA for the CDR3 is TGTGCCAGCACTGAAGGGGGTACGGGGGTCACCCTCCACTTT. The full variable domain, rest sourced from reference TRBV7-2 and TRBJ1-6, is GAGVSQSPSNKVTEKGKDVELRCDPISGHTALYWYRQSLGQGLEFLIYFQGNSAPDKSGLPSDRFSAERTGGSVSTLTIQRTQQEDSAVYLCASTEGGTGVTLHFGNGTRLTVT.

This clonotype was observed a handful of times. The CDR3 is CASSLSGLTNQPQHF. DNA of the CDR3: TGTGCCAGCAGTCTCAGTGGGCTTACCAATCAGCCCCAGCATTTT. The rearrangement joins TRBV2 to TRBJ1-5; D gene ambiguous. This CDR3 spans 15 amino acids. The germline V and J ends were trimmed by 5 bases and 3 bases, with 14 bases remaining between them. Germline V gene data show CDR1 as SNHLY and CDR2 as FYNNEI.

The sample holds many counts of this clonotype. V gene TRBV20-1 combines with J gene TRBJ2-1; 10 bases line up with TRBD2. The CDR3 contains 15 residues. CDR1 and CDR2 from the germline V gene are DFQATT and SNEGSKA (reference sequence). V shed 2 bases and J 5 bases; nucleotides not matched to a gene: 6. The CDR3 loop is CSARTASGGNNEQFF. The CDR3 bases are TGCAGTGCTAGAACAGCTAGCGGGGGAAACAATGAGCAGTTCTTC.

This clonotype appeared many times. The CDR3 loop reads CASRKGVQNTIYF. The CDR3 DNA reads TGTGCCAGCAGGAAAGGGGTCCAAAACACCATATATTTT. V gene TRBV12-3 or TRBV12-4 combines with J gene TRBJ1-3; possible D gene TRBD1, 5 bases. The V and J ends lost 6 bases and 6 bases respectively, with 12 bases between them. This CDR3 has 13 residues.

This clonotype was seen repeatedly, ten times or more. The rearrangement links TRBV12-3 or TRBV12-4 to TRBJ1-3; D gene uncertain. This CDR3 is 12 amino acids long. V was shortened by 7 bases and J by 0 bases, with 4 bases between the two germline ends. Here the CDR3 DNA reads TGTGCCAGCATGAGCTCTGGAAACACCATATATTTT. Translating it yields CASMSSGNTIYF.

The chain uses TRBV5-1 and TRBJ2-7, with 7 positions matching TRBD1. This CDR3 has 13 residues. CDR1 and CDR2 (germline): SGHRS, YFSETQ. Trimming removed 2 bases from V and 3 bases from J; junction bases left unmatched: 2. CDR3 in DNA: TGCGCCAGCAGCTTAACAGGGGTCTACGAGCAGTACTTC. It specifies CASSLTGVYEQYF. The full variable domain, with the rest looked up from reference TRBV5-1 and TRBJ2-7, is KAGVTQTPRYLIKTRGQQVTLSCSPISGHRSVSWYQQTPGQGLQFLFEYFSETQRNKGNFPGRFSGRQFSNSRSEMNVSTLELGDSALYLCASSLTGVYEQYFGPGTRLTVT.

This clonotype showed up just a few times. The rearrangement joins TRBV5-1 to TRBJ2-4; 8 bases fit TRBD1. Germline trimming cut 3 bases from V and 6 bases from J; bases unmatched to any gene: 5. The CDR3 spans 14 residues. Germline CDR1 SGHRS, CDR2 YFSETQ. CDR3 sequence (DNA): TGCGCCAGCAGCTCCCGGGACAGGTTAAACATTCAGTACTTC. Residues: CASSSRDRLNIQYF. Looking up the rest from reference TRBV5-1 and TRBJ2-4 gives the full variable domain: KAGVTQTPRYLIKTRGQQVTLSCSPISGHRSVSWYQQTPGQGLQFLFEYFSETQRNKGNFPGRFSGRQFSNSRSEMNVSTLELGDSALYLCASSSRDRLNIQYFGAGTRLSVL.

This rearrangement joins TRBV9 to TRBJ2-5, with 10 nucleotides matching TRBD2. CDR3 length: 15 residues. V dropped 0 bases and J dropped 5; count of bases not matched to a gene: 4. In germline, CDR1 is SGDLS, CDR2 YYNGEE. The CDR3 loop reads CASSVALAGVETQYF. CDR3 DNA sequence: TGTGCCAGCAGCGTAGCTCTAGCGGGGGTGGAGACCCAGTACTTC.

This clonotype appeared many times. V and J are TRBV4-3 and TRBJ2-3; no clear D gene. The germline CDR1 and CDR2 sequences are LGHNA and YSLEER. V was shortened by 1 base and J by 0 bases, with 8 bases between the two germline ends. CDR3 length: 15 residues. The CDR3 DNA is TGCGCCAGCAGCCAAGGGTATTCCAGCACAGATACGCAGTATTTT. Translation gives CASSQGYSSTDTQYF.

The sample holds many counts of this clonotype. The chain has TRBV5-1 and TRBJ1-1, with D possibly matching TRBD1 (5 bases). Germline-derived CDR1 and CDR2 are SGHRS and YFSETQ. The CDR3 has 14 residues. The V and J ends lost 2 bases and 1 base respectively, with 9 bases between them. Here the CDR3 DNA reads TGCGCCAGCAGCTTTGTCAGGGCGAACACTGAAGCTTTCTTT. It codes for CASSFVRANTEAFF.